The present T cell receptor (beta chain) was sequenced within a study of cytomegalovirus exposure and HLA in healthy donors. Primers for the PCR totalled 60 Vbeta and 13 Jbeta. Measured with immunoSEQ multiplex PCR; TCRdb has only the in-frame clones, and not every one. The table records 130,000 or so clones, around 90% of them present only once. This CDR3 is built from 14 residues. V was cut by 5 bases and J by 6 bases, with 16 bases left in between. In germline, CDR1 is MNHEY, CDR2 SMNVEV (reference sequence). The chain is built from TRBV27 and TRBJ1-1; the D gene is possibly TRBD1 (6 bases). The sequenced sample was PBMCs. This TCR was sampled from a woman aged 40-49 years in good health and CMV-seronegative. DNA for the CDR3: TGTGCCAGCAGTAAGGACAGCGCGAGGGCTGAAGCTTTCTTT. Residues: CASSKDSARAEAFF.